A single sample is the source of the 28 T cell receptor beta chains below, sequenced in a study of shared clonotypes between healthy human individuals. The method was immunoSEQ multiplex PCR; TCRdb's version includes in-frame clones alone and lacks a portion of them. This sample yields some 1.5 million clones, of which about 96% are seen a single time; approximately 1.1% belongs to the top ten. The material sequenced was naive CD4+ T cells sorted from blood. As for subset: CD45RA+ positively selected. All receptors come from a man younger than 40 in good health.

The chain carries TRBV21-1 and TRBJ2-7. TRBV21-1 is designated a pseudogene. The CDR3 is made up of 18 amino acids. The CDR3 region is CASSKATLLAVQSYEQYF. DNA of the CDR3: TGTGCCAGCAGCAAAGCCACTCTCCTGGCAGTTCAGTCCTACGAGCAGTACTTC.

This clone was observed a handful of times. CDR3: CASRRDRPQPGYTF. DNA for the CDR3: TGTGCCAGCAGAAGGGACAGGCCCCAGCCAGGCTACACCTTC. The chain combines TRBV28 with TRBJ1-2; 8 nucleotides line up with TRBD1. There are 14 residues in the CDR3. The V gene end was trimmed by 6 bases and the J gene end by 8 bases; junction bases not matched to a gene: 11. Germline-derived CDR1 and CDR2 are MDHEN and SYDVKM.

The J gene is TRBJ2-5, the V gene TRBV10-3, with 7 bases identical to TRBD2. The CDR3 covers 14 residues. J lost 3 bases, V lost 3 bases, and 4 bases had no gene match. CDR1 and CDR2 (germline): ENHRY, SYGVKD. CDR3 amino acids: CAISELASKETQYF. The CDR3, as DNA: TGTGCCATCAGTGAACTAGCGTCTAAAGAGACCCAGTACTTC.

This clone was observed a few times. The chain has TRBV7-6 and TRBJ2-2; tentative D call: TRBD2 (5 bases). CDR1 and CDR2 from the germline V gene are SGHVS and FNYEAQ. V was cut by 6 bases and J by 2 bases, with 13 bases left in between. The CDR3 runs 15 residues. The CDR3 nucleotides are TGTGCCAGCAGTATAGGACTCGTTAACACCGGGGAGCTGTTTTTT. Its protein is CASSIGLVNTGELFF.

The chain links TRBV9 to TRBJ1-2; D not resolved. V was clipped by 4 bases and J by 5 bases, with 9 bases between them. This CDR3 has 12 amino acids. The germline V gene encodes CDR1 SGDLS and CDR2 YYNGEE. CDR3 protein: CASSPRGYGYTF. The CDR3 DNA sequence: TGTGCCAGCAGCCCCCGGGGATATGGCTACACCTTC. Variable domain in full (rest from reference TRBV9 and TRBJ1-2): DSGVTQTPKHLITATGQRVTLRCSPRSGDLSVYWYQQSLDQGLQFLIQYYNGEERAKGNILERFSAQQFPDLHSELNLSSLELGDSALYFCASSPRGYGYTFGSGTRLTVV.

The V gene is TRBV5-8, the J gene TRBJ2-7; 9 nucleotides agree with TRBD2. The CDR3 has 16 residues. Trimming cost V 4 bases and J 6 bases; bases outside gene matches: 14. Germline V CDR1 and CDR2: SGHTS, YDEGEE. This CDR3 reads CASSLLAGGNLGEQYF. CDR3 DNA: TGTGCCAGCAGCCTCCTCGCGGGGGGGAACCTAGGCGAGCAGTACTTC.

On this clone: Other DNA sequences in the sample encode the same CDR3. This chain links TRBV5-1 with TRBJ2-2, with a tentative D call TRBD1 (5 bases). The germline V and J ends were trimmed by 0 bases and 6 bases, with 9 bases remaining between them. Germline V gene lookup returns CDR1 SGHRS and CDR2 YFSETQ. The CDR3 spans 14 residues. The CDR3 bases are TGCGCCAGCAGCTTGGCTCAGGGCGCCGGGGAGCTGTTTTTT. The encoded protein is CASSLAQGAGELFF.

The chain links TRBV11-2 to TRBJ1-1; D uncertain. Germline V gene sequence: CDR1 SGHAT, CDR2 FQNNGV. CDR3 length: 17 residues. V was cut by 3 bases and J by 5 bases, with 22 bases left in between. The CDR3 nucleotides read TGTGCCAGCAGCTTGAGTTTATATCGGCGCTCGGGGACTGAAGCTTTCTTT. It specifies CASSLSLYRRSGTEAFF.

The CDR3, as DNA: TGTGCCACAAGGGCTAGCGGGATCTACGAGTGGCAGTACTTC. Its protein is CATRASGIYEWQYF. This chain connects TRBV15 to TRBJ2-7; TRBD2 agrees at 9 bases. J gave up 9 bases and V 9 bases, and 15 bases lay outside the gene matches. This CDR3 comprises 14 residues. Germline V gene lookup returns CDR1 LNHNV and CDR2 YYDKDF (reference sequence). Combining the CDR3 with reference TRBV15 and TRBJ2-7 gives the whole variable domain DAMVIQNPRYQVTQFGKPVTLSCSQTLNHNVMYWYQQKSSQAPKLLFHYYDKDFNNEADTPDNFQSRRPNTSFCFLDIRSPGLGDTAMYLCATRASGIYEWQYFGPGTRLTVT.

The V call is TRBV18, the J call TRBJ1-1; D is undetermined. CDR3 size: 18 residues. Trimming stripped 0 bases from V and 7 bases from J, with 24 bases between. Germline V gene data show CDR1 as KGHSH and CDR2 as LQKENI. The CDR3: CASSPPSRAGSHYFEAFF. In DNA, the CDR3 is TGTGCCAGCTCACCACCAAGTAGGGCCGGCAGCCACTATTTTGAAGCTTTCTTT.

The CDR3 is CASSETILAAGETQYF. The DNA of the CDR3 is TGTGCCAGCAGCGAAACCATTTTGGCGGCGGGGGAGACCCAGTACTTC. The genes are TRBV14 and TRBJ2-5, with TRBD2 as a possible D gene (6 bases). CDR3 length equals 16 residues. Germline V CDR1 and CDR2: SGHDN, FVKESK. Between the trimmed V and J ends, which lost 5 bases and 5 bases, there was a span of 21 bases.

The chain uses TRBV4-3 and TRBJ2-1; 10 positions agree with TRBD1. V shed 2 bases and J 6 bases; nucleotides not matched to a gene: 1. The CDR3 covers 14 residues. Germline V gene lookup returns CDR1 LGHNA and CDR2 YSLEER. The CDR3 region has the DNA TGCGCCAGCAGCCAATGGACAGGGGGCAATGAGCAGTTCTTC. This codes for CASSQWTGGNEQFF.

The chain uses TRBV6-5 and TRBJ1-1, with D tentatively TRBD1 (5 bases). The germline CDR1 and CDR2 sequences are MNHEY and SVGAGI. Trimming shortened V by 5 bases and J by 11 bases, and 15 bases separated the two germline ends. The CDR3 length is 12 residues. CDR3 sequence: CASSPRTGGAFF. The DNA for the CDR3 is TGTGCCAGCAGTCCCAGGACGGGGGGTGCTTTCTTT.

Comment on this clone: Other DNA sequences within the sample encode an identical CDR3. The chain combines TRBV5-1 with TRBJ2-1, with D uncertain. Germline CDR1 and CDR2: SGHRS and YFSETQ. Trimming took 0 bases from V and 8 from J, leaving 3 bases between them. CDR3 length: 11 residues. Here the CDR3 DNA reads TGCGCCAGCAGCTTGGGGTATGAGCAGTTCTTC. Translated, it gives CASSLGYEQFF. The full variable domain, completed using reference TRBV5-1 and TRBJ2-1, is KAGVTQTPRYLIKTRGQQVTLSCSPISGHRSVSWYQQTPGQGLQFLFEYFSETQRNKGNFPGRFSGRQFSNSRSEMNVSTLELGDSALYLCASSLGYEQFFGPGTRLTVL.

In DNA, the CDR3 is TGTGCCATCAGTGAACAGGTTGGAGAGACCCAGTACTTC. It encodes CAISEQVGETQYF. The chain is built from TRBV10-3 and TRBJ2-5; D is possibly TRBD1 (5 bases). Germline assignment: CDR1 ENHRY and CDR2 SYGVKD. The V gene lost 3 bases and the J gene lost 4 bases, with 9 bases spanning the gap. The CDR3 contains 13 residues.

In DNA, the CDR3 is TGCAGTGCCTATCGTGAAGGCACCATATATTTT. This translates into CSAYREGTIYF. This chain joins TRBV20-1 and TRBJ1-3; no definite D call. Looked up from germline, CDR1 is DFQATT and CDR2 is SNEGSKA (reference sequence). V lost 6 bases and J 9 bases, leaving 12 bases between the germline ends. The CDR3 has 11 residues.

This chain uses TRBV7-8 with TRBJ2-7; 8 nucleotides line up with TRBD1. V gave up 5 bases and J gave up 6 bases; unmatched junction bases: 12. Germline-derived CDR1 and CDR2 are SGHVS and FQNEAQ. The length of the CDR3 is 15 residues. The CDR3 nucleotides read TGTGCCAGCAGCATATTGGATGGGGGGACAGGCGAGCAGTACTTC. This sequence encodes CASSILDGGTGEQYF.

This chain joins TRBV18 and TRBJ1-2; 8 positions agree with TRBD1. The V gene end was trimmed by 3 bases and the J gene end by 2 bases; junction bases not matched to a gene: 5. CDR3 length equals 15 residues. Germline V gives CDR1 KGHSH, CDR2 LQKENI. The CDR3 DNA is TGTGCCAGCTCACCGACAGGGGATAAGAACTATGGCTACACCTTC. Its protein product is CASSPTGDKNYGYTF.

The V call is TRBV5-1, the J call TRBJ1-4; TRBD1 matches 10 bases. V gave up 4 bases and J gave up 7 bases; unmatched junction bases: 4. CDR3 length: 14 amino acids. CDR1 SGHRS and CDR2 YFSETQ come from the germline V gene. As DNA, the CDR3 is TGCGCCAGCAGCCAAGACAGGGGGCCTGAAAAACTGTTTTTT. Encoded protein: CASSQDRGPEKLFF.

V usage is TRBV6-1 and J usage is TRBJ2-2; a weak D match, TRBD1 (6 bases). The CDR3 runs to 16 residues. Trimming cost V 2 bases and J 0 bases, with 10 bases left between them. CDR1 is MNHNS and CDR2 is SASEGT in the germline V gene. Written as DNA, the CDR3 is TGTGCCAGCAGTGAAAAGGCAGGGGCGAACACCGGGGAGCTGTTTTTT. Translation gives CASSEKAGANTGELFF.

V is TRBV27 and J is TRBJ2-1; 11 bases are a match to TRBD2. V trimming: 6 bases; J trimming: 6 bases; junction bases outside the gene matches: 4. This CDR3 has 14 amino acids. CDR1 is MNHEY, CDR2 SMNVEV, per germline (reference sequence). This chain's CDR3 is CASRLAGDGNEQFF. CDR3 DNA sequence: TGTGCCAGCAGACTAGCGGGAGACGGCAATGAGCAGTTCTTC.

As concerns this clone: At the DNA level, this CDR3 is encoded by other sequences in the same sample as well. This chain connects TRBV5-4 to TRBJ2-7, with TRBD2 matching 7 bases. V lost 0 bases, J lost 3 bases, and 3 bases stayed unmatched. CDR1 and CDR2 (germline): SGHNT, YYREEE (reference sequence). The CDR3 is 14 residues long. The CDR3 sequence is CASSLGAGDYEQYF. For the CDR3, the DNA is TGTGCCAGCAGCTTGGGTGCGGGGGACTACGAGCAGTACTTC.

A word on this clone: The same CDR3 is also encoded by other DNA sequences in this sample. The chain carries TRBV5-4 and TRBJ2-7, with 13 bases aligning to TRBD2. Losses at the gene ends were 4 bases for V and 2 bases for J; bases not matched to a gene: 3. Germline V gene data show CDR1 as SGHNT and CDR2 as YYREEE (reference sequence). The CDR3 runs 15 residues. The DNA for the CDR3 is TGTGCCAGCAGCCAAGGGACTAGCGGGGCCTACGAGCAGTACTTC. It codes for CASSQGTSGAYEQYF. The whole variable domain, filled in from reference TRBV5-4 and TRBJ2-7, reads ETGVTQSPTHLIKTRGQQVTLRCSSQSGHNTVSWYQQALGQGPQFIFQYYREEENGRGNFPPRFSGLQFPNYSSELNVNALELDDSALYLCASSQGTSGAYEQYFGPGTRLTVT.

Points on this clone: Other nucleotide sequences in the sample specify the same CDR3. The chain carries TRBV5-4 and TRBJ2-5; 8 bases fit TRBD2. This CDR3 comprises 16 residues. Germline V lookup: CDR1 SGHNT, CDR2 YYREEE (reference sequence). Trimming took 0 bases from V and 3 from J; bases not matched to a gene: 7. The CDR3 is CASSLALAGGEETQYF. As DNA, the CDR3 is TGTGCCAGCAGCTTGGCCCTCGCGGGGGGCGAAGAGACCCAGTACTTC.

This chain links TRBV5-8 with TRBJ2-7, with D tentatively TRBD1 (5 bases). CDR3 size: 18 residues. Trimming left V 3 bases short and J 2 bases short, with 24 bases between. Germline lookup yields CDR1 SGHTS and CDR2 YDEGEE. The CDR3: CASSSRVSGRPRTYEQYF. As DNA, the CDR3 is TGTGCCAGCAGCTCCAGGGTTTCGGGCCGCCCCCGTACCTACGAGCAGTACTTC. The full variable domain, rest sourced from reference TRBV5-8 and TRBJ2-7, is EAGVTQSPTHLIKTRGQQATLRCSPISGHTSVYWYQQALGLGLQFLLWYDEGEERNRGNFPPRFSGRQFPNYSSELNVNALELEDSALYLCASSSRVSGRPRTYEQYFGPGTRLTVT.

The genes are TRBV6-5 and TRBJ2-7, with 7 bases matching TRBD1. The CDR3 totals 11 residues. V shed 5 bases, J shed 11 bases, and the junction held 6 bases outside the gene matches. From germline, CDR1 is MNHEY and CDR2 SVGAGI. CDR3 in DNA: TGTGCCAGCAGTCTCGGACAGGAAAAGTACTTC. Protein product: CASSLGQEKYF.

The V call is TRBV29-1, the J call TRBJ2-1, with TRBD2 identical over 8 bases. V gave up 7 bases and J gave up 10 bases; unmatched junction bases: 12. The CDR3 length is 13 residues. Germline lookup yields CDR1 SQVTM and CDR2 ANQGSEA. The DNA of the CDR3 is TGCAGCGCCCAGCGGGAGTTAGTAGGCGAGCAGTTCTTC. Encoded protein: CSAQRELVGEQFF.

This clone was counted a single time. Other DNA sequences in this specimen translate into the identical CDR3. The V and J genes are TRBV5-1 and TRBJ2-7; maybe TRBD1 (6 bases). Germline CDR1 SGHRS, CDR2 YFSETQ. The CDR3 totals 14 residues. Trimming removed 0 bases from V and 1 base from J, with 8 bases in between. CDR3 nucleotide sequence: TGCGCCAGCAGCTTGGGAGGACAGTCCTACGAGCAGTACTTC. The encoded protein is CASSLGGQSYEQYF.